Sequencing of this T cell receptor beta chain was carried out in a study of shared clonotypes between healthy human individuals. Study at large: Three plates each covered CD4 naive and memory; CD8 naive two, CD8 memory one.

Overall study results and limits: Shared clonotypes across all four donors exceeded non-shared ones in generation probability.

Trimming shortened V by 7 bases and J by 5 bases, and 15 bases separated the two germline ends. CDR3 length equals 14 residues. CDR1 and CDR2 (germline): MNHNS, SASEGT. Assay: immunoSEQ multiplex PCR; the TCRdb copy retains only in-frame clones and omits some. Among under 1,100,000 clones listed, about 80% were seen once. This clone was picked up a small number of times. The antigen is unknown. Material: memory CD4+ T cells sorted from blood. Stated subset: CD45RA-negative fraction. The gene calls are TRBV6-1 and TRBJ1-3, with a possible D match to TRBD1 (5 bases). The source of this sequence is a man aged 18 to 30 in good health. CDR3 DNA: TGTGCCAGCACTCTGGGGGGGAAGAGAAACACCATATATTTT. Amino acid sequence: CASTLGGKRNTIYF.